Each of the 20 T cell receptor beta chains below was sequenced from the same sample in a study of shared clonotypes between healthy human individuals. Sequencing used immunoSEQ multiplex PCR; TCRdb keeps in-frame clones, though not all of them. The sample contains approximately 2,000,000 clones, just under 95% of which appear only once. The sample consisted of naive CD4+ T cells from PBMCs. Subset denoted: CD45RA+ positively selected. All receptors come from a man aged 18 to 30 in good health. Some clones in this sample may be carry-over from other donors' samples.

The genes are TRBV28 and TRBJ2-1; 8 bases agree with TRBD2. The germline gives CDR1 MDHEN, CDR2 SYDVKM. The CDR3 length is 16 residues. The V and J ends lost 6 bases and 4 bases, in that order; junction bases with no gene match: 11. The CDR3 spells CASRGWAGGPYNEQFF. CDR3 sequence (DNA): TGTGCCAGCAGGGGGTGGGCGGGAGGACCATACAATGAGCAGTTCTTC.

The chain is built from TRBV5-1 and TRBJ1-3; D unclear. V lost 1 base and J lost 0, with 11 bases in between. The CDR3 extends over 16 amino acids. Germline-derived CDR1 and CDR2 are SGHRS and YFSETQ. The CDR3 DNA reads TGCGCCAGCAGCTTGTCACCCGCGCGCTCTGGAAACACCATATATTTT. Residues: CASSLSPARSGNTIYF. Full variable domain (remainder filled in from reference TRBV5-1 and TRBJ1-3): KAGVTQTPRYLIKTRGQQVTLSCSPISGHRSVSWYQQTPGQGLQFLFEYFSETQRNKGNFPGRFSGRQFSNSRSEMNVSTLELGDSALYLCASSLSPARSGNTIYFGEGSWLTVV.

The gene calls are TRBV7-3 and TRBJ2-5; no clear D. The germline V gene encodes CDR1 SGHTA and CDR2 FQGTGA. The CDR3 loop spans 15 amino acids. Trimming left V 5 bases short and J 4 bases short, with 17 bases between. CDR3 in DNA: TGTGCCAGCAGCCCGACCCCGGTCTCGCCAGAGACCCAGTACTTC. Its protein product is CASSPTPVSPETQYF. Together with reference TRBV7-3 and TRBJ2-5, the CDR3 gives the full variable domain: GAGVSQTPSNKVTEKGKYVELRCDPISGHTALYWYRQSLGQGPEFLIYFQGTGAADDSGLPNDRFFAVRPEGSVSTLKIQRTERGDSAVYLCASSPTPVSPETQYFGPGTRLLVL.

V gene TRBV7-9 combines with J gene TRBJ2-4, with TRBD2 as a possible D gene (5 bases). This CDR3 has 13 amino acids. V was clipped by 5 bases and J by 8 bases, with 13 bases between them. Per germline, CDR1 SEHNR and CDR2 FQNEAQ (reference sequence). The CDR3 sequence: CASSLRAGDIQYF. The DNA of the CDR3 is TGTGCCAGCAGCCTCCGGGCCGGGGACATTCAGTACTTC. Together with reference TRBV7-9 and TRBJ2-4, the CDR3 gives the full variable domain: DTGVSQNPRHKITKRGQNVTFRCDPISEHNRLYWYRQTLGQGPEFLTYFQNEAQLEKSRLLSDRFSAERPKGSFSTLEIQRTEQGDSAMYLCASSLRAGDIQYFGAGTRLSVL.

CDR3: CSVELGSYEQYF. The CDR3 DNA reads as TGCAGCGTTGAGCTGGGGTCCTACGAGCAGTACTTC. This chain uses TRBV29-1 with TRBJ2-7; D not certain. This CDR3 has 12 amino acids. Germline values: CDR1 SQVTM, CDR2 ANQGSEA. Trimming pared 3 bases from V and 1 base from J, leaving 7 bases between.

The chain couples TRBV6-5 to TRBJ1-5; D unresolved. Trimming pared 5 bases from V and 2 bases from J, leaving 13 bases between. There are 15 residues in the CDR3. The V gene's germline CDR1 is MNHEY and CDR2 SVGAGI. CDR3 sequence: CASSTPGVGNQPQHF. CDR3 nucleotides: TGTGCCAGCAGTACCCCAGGTGTTGGCAATCAGCCCCAGCATTTT.

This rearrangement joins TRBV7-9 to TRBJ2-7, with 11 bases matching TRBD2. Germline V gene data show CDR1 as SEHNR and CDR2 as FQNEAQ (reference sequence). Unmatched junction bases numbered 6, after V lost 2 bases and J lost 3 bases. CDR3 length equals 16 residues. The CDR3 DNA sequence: TGTGCCAGCAGCTTACTCCCCGGACTAGCGGGCTACGAGCAGTACTTC. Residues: CASSLLPGLAGYEQYF.

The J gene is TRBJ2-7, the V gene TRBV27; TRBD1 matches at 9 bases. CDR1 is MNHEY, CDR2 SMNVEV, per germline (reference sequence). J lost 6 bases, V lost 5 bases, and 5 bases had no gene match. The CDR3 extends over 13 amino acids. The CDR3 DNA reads TGTGCCAGCAGTCGACAGGGGGGGCTCGAGCAGTACTTC. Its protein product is CASSRQGGLEQYF.

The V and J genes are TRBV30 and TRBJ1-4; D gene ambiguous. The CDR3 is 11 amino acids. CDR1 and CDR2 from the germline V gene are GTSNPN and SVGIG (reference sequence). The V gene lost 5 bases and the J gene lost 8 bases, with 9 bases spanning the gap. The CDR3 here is CAWGSGEKLFF. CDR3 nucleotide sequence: TGTGCCTGGGGATCTGGGGAAAAACTGTTTTTT. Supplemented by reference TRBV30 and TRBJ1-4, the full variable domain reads SQTIHQWPATLVQPVGSPLSLECTVEGTSNPNLYWYRQAAGRGLQLLFYSVGIGQISSEVPQNLSASRPQDRQFILSSKKLLLSDSGFYLCAWGSGEKLFFGSGTQLSVL.

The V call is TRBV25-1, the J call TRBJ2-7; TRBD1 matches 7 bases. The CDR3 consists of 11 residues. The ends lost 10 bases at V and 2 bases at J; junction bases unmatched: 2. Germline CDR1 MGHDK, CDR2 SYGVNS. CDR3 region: CATQGAYEQYF. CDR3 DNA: TGTGCCACCCAGGGGGCCTACGAGCAGTACTTC.

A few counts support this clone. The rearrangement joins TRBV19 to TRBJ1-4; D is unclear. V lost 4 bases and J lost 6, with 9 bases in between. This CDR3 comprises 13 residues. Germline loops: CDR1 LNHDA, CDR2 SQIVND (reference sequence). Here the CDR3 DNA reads TGTGCCAGTAGTAATTTTAAATATGAAAAACTGTTTTTT. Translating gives CASSNFKYEKLFF.

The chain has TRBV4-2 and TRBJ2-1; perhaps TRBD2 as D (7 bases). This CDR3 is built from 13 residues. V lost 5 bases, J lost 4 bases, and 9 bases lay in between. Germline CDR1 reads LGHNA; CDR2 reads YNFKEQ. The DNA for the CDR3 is TGTGCCAGCAGCAGGGGGGGTTACAATGAGCAGTTCTTC. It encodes CASSRGGYNEQFF.

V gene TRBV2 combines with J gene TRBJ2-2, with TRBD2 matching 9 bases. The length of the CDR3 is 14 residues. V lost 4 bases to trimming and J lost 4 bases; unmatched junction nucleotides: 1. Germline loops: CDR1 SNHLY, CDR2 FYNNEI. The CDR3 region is CASSASGATGELFF. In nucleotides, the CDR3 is TGTGCCAGCAGTGCTAGCGGGGCCACCGGGGAGCTGTTTTTT.

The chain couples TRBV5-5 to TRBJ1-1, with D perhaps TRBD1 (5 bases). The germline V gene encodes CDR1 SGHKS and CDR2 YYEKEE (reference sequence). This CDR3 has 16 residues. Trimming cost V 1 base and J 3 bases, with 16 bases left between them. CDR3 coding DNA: TGTGCCAGCAGCTTGTACGTGGGGCTCAGGGACACTGAAGCTTTCTTT. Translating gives CASSLYVGLRDTEAFF.

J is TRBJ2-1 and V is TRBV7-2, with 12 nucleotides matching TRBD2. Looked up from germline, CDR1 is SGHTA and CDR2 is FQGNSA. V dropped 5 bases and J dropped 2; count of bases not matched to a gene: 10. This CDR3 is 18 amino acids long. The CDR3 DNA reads TGTGCCAGCAGCCCATGGGCTAGCGGGAGGGCCACCTACAATGAGCAGTTCTTC. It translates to CASSPWASGRATYNEQFF.

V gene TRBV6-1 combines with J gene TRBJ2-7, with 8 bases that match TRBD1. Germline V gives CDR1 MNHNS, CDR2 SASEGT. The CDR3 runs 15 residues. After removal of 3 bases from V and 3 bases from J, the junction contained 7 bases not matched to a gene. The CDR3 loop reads CASSDWWGQVYEQYF. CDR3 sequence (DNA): TGTGCCAGCAGTGACTGGTGGGGACAGGTCTACGAGCAGTACTTC.

This CDR3 is CASSQSRGSNEKLFF. Here the CDR3 DNA reads TGTGCCAGCAGCCAATCCAGGGGGTCTAATGAAAAACTGTTTTTT. V is TRBV6-6 and J is TRBJ1-4; 7 positions agree with TRBD1. Looked up from germline, CDR1 is MNHNY and CDR2 is SVGAGI (reference sequence). CDR3 length: 15 amino acids. The ends lost 6 bases at V and 3 bases at J; junction bases unmatched: 7.

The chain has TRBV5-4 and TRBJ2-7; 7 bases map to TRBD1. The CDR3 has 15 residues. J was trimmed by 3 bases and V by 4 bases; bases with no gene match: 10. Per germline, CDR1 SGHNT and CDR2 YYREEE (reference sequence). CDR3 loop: CASSQLGQAYYEQYF. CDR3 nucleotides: TGTGCCAGCAGCCAATTAGGACAGGCCTACTACGAGCAGTACTTC. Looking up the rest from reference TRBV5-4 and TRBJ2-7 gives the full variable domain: ETGVTQSPTHLIKTRGQQVTLRCSSQSGHNTVSWYQQALGQGPQFIFQYYREEENGRGNFPPRFSGLQFPNYSSELNVNALELDDSALYLCASSQLGQAYYEQYFGPGTRLTVT.

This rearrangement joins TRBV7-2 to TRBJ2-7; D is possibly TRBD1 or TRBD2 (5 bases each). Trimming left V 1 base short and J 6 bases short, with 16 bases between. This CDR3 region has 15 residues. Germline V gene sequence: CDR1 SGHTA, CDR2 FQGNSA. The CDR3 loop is CASSLVGTTFPEQYF. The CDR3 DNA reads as TGTGCCAGCAGCTTAGTAGGGACCACCTTCCCCGAGCAGTACTTC.

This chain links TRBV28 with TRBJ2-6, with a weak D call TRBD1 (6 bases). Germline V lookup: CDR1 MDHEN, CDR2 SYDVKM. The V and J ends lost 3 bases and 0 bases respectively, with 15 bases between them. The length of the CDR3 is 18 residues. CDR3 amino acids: CASSLNARGISGANVLTF. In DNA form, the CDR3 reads TGTGCCAGCAGTTTGAACGCCAGGGGAATCTCTGGGGCCAACGTCCTGACTTTC.